The 14 T cell receptor beta chains below come from one sample, sequenced in a study of human T cells and chemical hapten exposure. Time point here: patch test 2, 6 weeks after DPC sensitization. Treatment meaning: therapeutic diphenylcyclopropenone sensitization with weekly scalp DPC. Each CDR3 protein is one row after TCRdb ran MiXCR on the RACE reads. This table has some 81,000 distinct CDR3 sequences, 11% appearing once. The sample in question was whole blood, obtained in connection with sensitization to the hapten diphenylcyclopropenone (DPC). These receptor sequences come from a man between 18 and 35 years old with alopecia areata. Some clones in this sample may be carry-over from other donors' samples.

The chain employs TRBV9 and TRBJ2-1; D is perhaps TRBD2 (5 bases). Germline V gene lookup returns CDR1 SGDLS and CDR2 YYNGEE. This CDR3 has 13 residues. V lost 4 bases to trimming and J lost 3 bases, with 8 bases between them. CDR3 protein: CASSLGLYNEQFF. The CDR3 DNA sequence: TGTGCCAGCAGCCTAGGACTCTACAATGAGCAGTTCTTC.

The chain joins TRBV20-1 to TRBJ1-2; unclear D gene. The CDR3 spans 13 residues. The germline gives CDR1 DFQATT, CDR2 SNEGSKA (reference sequence). The V and J ends lost 0 bases and 4 bases respectively, with 9 bases between them. The CDR3 loop reads CSARDPGSYGYTF. The CDR3 DNA sequence: TGCAGTGCTAGAGATCCCGGCAGCTATGGCTACACCTTC.

This clonotype was found a few times. The chain employs TRBV6-5 and TRBJ1-2, with no clear D. The CDR3 spans 14 residues. The germline V gene encodes CDR1 MNHEY and CDR2 SVGAGI. Trimming shortened V by 7 bases and J by 4 bases, and 16 bases separated the two germline ends. The CDR3 region is CASIPSKGPYGYTF. The CDR3 bases are TGTGCCAGCATTCCAAGCAAGGGTCCCTATGGCTACACCTTC.

J is TRBJ2-3 and V is TRBV11-2, with D uncertain. Germline CDR1 and CDR2: SGHAT and FQNNGV. The V end was cut by 5 bases, the J end by 0 bases, with 18 bases between. This CDR3 spans 17 amino acids. CDR3 loop: CASSPSLVMGSTDTQYF. CDR3 sequence (DNA): TGTGCCAGCAGCCCGAGCTTGGTAATGGGGAGCACAGATACGCAGTATTTT.

This clonotype has at least ten counts. This sequence joins TRBV5-1 and TRBJ2-5, with 11 bases fitting TRBD2. Germline V gene sequence: CDR1 SGHRS, CDR2 YFSETQ. The ends lost 1 base at V and 5 bases at J; junction bases unmatched: 4. The CDR3 loop spans 15 amino acids. CDR3 nucleotides: TGCGCCAGCAGCTTGACTAGCGGGGGCAGGGAGACCCAGTACTTC. It encodes CASSLTSGGRETQYF.

This clonotype was seen at least ten times. The J gene is TRBJ2-1, the V gene TRBV29-1; 8 nucleotides agree with TRBD1. Per germline, CDR1 SQVTM and CDR2 ANQGSEA. Trimming cost V 6 bases and J 5 bases; bases outside gene matches: 9. The CDR3 is made up of 14 amino acids. The CDR3 DNA sequence: TGCAGCGTCGAGGACAGGGCAGGGGACAATGAGCAGTTCTTC. Protein: CSVEDRAGDNEQFF.

This clonotype was counted a few times. The V call is TRBV7-6, the J call TRBJ2-5; D tentatively reads TRBD1 or TRBD2 (5 bases each). The CDR3 length is 13 residues. The germline V gene encodes CDR1 SGHVS and CDR2 FNYEAQ. With 1 base removed from V and 9 bases from J, the gap between germline ends came to 12 bases. CDR3 amino acids: CASSLGGRGAQYF. Written as DNA, the CDR3 is TGTGCCAGCAGCTTAGGCGGACGAGGGGCCCAGTACTTC. The entire variable domain, with the rest obtained from reference TRBV7-6 and TRBJ2-5, is as follows: GAGVSQSPRYKVTKRGQDVALRCDPISGHVSLYWYRQALGQGPEFLTYFNYEAQQDKSGLPNDRFSAERPEGSISTLTIQRTEQRDSAMYRCASSLGGRGAQYFGPGTRLLVL.

The chain carries TRBV11-2 and TRBJ2-5; D gene unclear. V dropped 0 bases and J dropped 1 base, with 6 bases sitting between them. The V gene's germline CDR1 is SGHAT and CDR2 FQNNGV. The length of the CDR3 is 14 residues. The CDR3 bases are TGTGCCAGCAGCTTAGACCAGACCCAAGAGACCCAGTACTTC. It is translated as CASSLDQTQETQYF.

This clonotype was seen ten or more times. The rearrangement uses TRBV18 and TRBJ2-6; D not certain. Germline CDR1 reads KGHSH; CDR2 reads LQKENI. Trimming took off 3 bases at V and 0 bases at J, with 6 bases between the two ends. The CDR3 has 15 amino acids. CDR3 nucleotide sequence: TGTGCCAGCTCACCGCAAAACTCTGGGGCCAACGTCCTGACTTTC. Translated, it gives CASSPQNSGANVLTF.

The CDR3 sequence: CASRPSDDQPHYGYTF. The CDR3 nucleotides read TGTGCCAGCAGACCCTCAGACGATCAACCACACTATGGCTACACCTTC. V is TRBV6-5 and J is TRBJ1-2; the D is unclear. CDR1 is MNHEY, CDR2 SVGAGI, per germline. The germline V and J ends were trimmed by 6 bases and 3 bases, with 20 bases remaining between them. The CDR3 spans 16 residues.

The rearrangement uses TRBV4-3 and TRBJ1-2; the D is unclear. Germline lookup yields CDR1 LGHNA and CDR2 YSLEER. The CDR3 runs 13 residues. The V and J ends lost 1 base and 4 bases respectively, with 7 bases between them. The CDR3 bases are TGCGCCAGCAGCCAAGGCTGGGGCTATGGCTACACCTTC. This translates into CASSQGWGYGYTF.

The gene calls are TRBV29-1 and TRBJ2-5; the D is unclear. CDR1 is SQVTM, CDR2 ANQGSEA, per germline. The CDR3 runs to 11 residues. The V end was cut by 4 bases, the J end by 4 bases, with 7 bases between. The CDR3, as DNA: TGCAGCGTTGGCACTACAGAGACCCAGTACTTC. Translated: CSVGTTETQYF.

There are a few counts of this clonotype. The rearrangement uses TRBV6-5 and TRBJ1-1; 9 positions agree with TRBD1. This CDR3 is 13 amino acids long. V dropped 6 bases and J dropped 5; count of bases not matched to a gene: 4. From germline, CDR1 is MNHEY and CDR2 SVGAGI. The CDR3 nucleotides are TGTGCCAGCAGCCGGGACAGGGTGACTGAAGCTTTCTTT. It encodes CASSRDRVTEAFF.

This clonotype was observed many times. This chain connects TRBV19 to TRBJ2-4, with D perhaps TRBD1 (7 bases). V was clipped by 5 bases and J by 8 bases, with 19 bases between them. This CDR3 spans 15 amino acids. Germline V lookup: CDR1 LNHDA, CDR2 SQIVND (reference sequence). Here the CDR3 DNA reads TGTGCCAGTAGTGGCCCCTACAGGGGAGGAGACATTCAGTACTTC. Protein: CASSGPYRGGDIQYF.